The 21 T cell receptor beta chains below were found in one sample sequenced in a study of CD8+CD57+ T cells in acquired aplastic anemia. The study profiled TCR beta VDJ and CDR3 using genomic DNA as template. TCRdb analysed the reads with MiXCR anew, one entry per CDR3 protein. The data contain approximately 170,000 distinct CDR3 sequences, around half of them seen just once; the ten biggest clones take up 2.5% to 4%. Only patients with CD8+CD57+ cell expansion on flow cytometry were chosen for sequencing. What was sequenced was sorted CD4+, CD8+, or CD8+CD57+ T cells (not recorded which) from PBMCs. The source is a human donor with aplastic anemia.

The chain links TRBV7-9 to TRBJ2-1, with 11 bases fitting TRBD2. Germline V CDR1 and CDR2: SEHNR, FQNEAQ (reference sequence). The CDR3 has 16 residues. V dropped 4 bases and J dropped 4; count of bases not matched to a gene: 6. The CDR3 protein is CASSWISGGGYNEQFF. As DNA, the CDR3 is TGTGCCAGCAGCTGGATTAGCGGGGGGGGTTACAATGAGCAGTTCTTC.

The chain is built from TRBV10-2 and TRBJ2-7, with TRBD2 matching 9 bases. The CDR3 spans 15 residues. The germline V gene has CDR1 WSHSY and CDR2 SAAADI. J lost 1 base, V lost 6 bases, and 7 bases had no gene match. Here the CDR3 reads CASSPGLARSYEQYF. CDR3 in DNA: TGCGCCAGCAGCCCCGGACTAGCGAGATCCTACGAGCAGTACTTC.

In this sample, this clonotype turned up many times. V gene TRBV19 combines with J gene TRBJ1-5; D is unresolved. Germline V gene sequence: CDR1 LNHDA, CDR2 SQIVND (reference sequence). This CDR3 is built from 13 residues. V was pared by 1 base and J by 7 bases, with 8 bases between. CDR3 protein: CASSIGGPQPQHF. CDR3 sequence (DNA): TGTGCCAGTAGTATAGGCGGGCCCCAGCCCCAGCATTTT.

The gene calls are TRBV25-1 and TRBJ2-1, with D hard to call. V lost 6 bases, J lost 0 bases, and 12 bases lay in between. CDR3 length: 15 residues. The germline CDR1 and CDR2 sequences are MGHDK and SYGVNS. The CDR3 nucleotides are TGTGCCAGCAGCGTCCTCGGTAGCTCCTACAATGAGCAGTTCTTC. This gives the protein CASSVLGSSYNEQFF.

This clonotype has ten or more counts. The J gene is TRBJ2-5, the V gene TRBV12-3 or TRBV12-4; 8 bases are a match to TRBD2. With 2 bases clipped from V and 1 base from J, the junction kept 6 bases outside the gene matches. The CDR3 extends over 16 amino acids. In DNA form, the CDR3 reads TGTGCCAGCAGTTTAATCTTAGCGGGACGCCAAGAGACCCAGTACTTC. Amino acid sequence: CASSLILAGRQETQYF.

The chain uses TRBV7-9 and TRBJ2-3, with 9 bases lining up with TRBD1. CDR1 is SEHNR, CDR2 FQNEAQ, per germline (reference sequence). This CDR3 comprises 13 residues. Unmatched junction bases numbered 1, after V lost 5 bases and J lost 4 bases. This CDR3 is CASSRTGADTQYF. DNA for the CDR3: TGTGCCAGCAGCCGGACAGGGGCAGATACGCAGTATTTT.

The V gene is TRBV29-1, the J gene TRBJ1-2, with 7 bases lining up with TRBD1. CDR1 SQVTM and CDR2 ANQGSEA come from the germline V gene. The ends lost 6 bases at V and 2 bases at J; junction bases unmatched: 6. This CDR3 has 13 amino acids. The CDR3 is CSVFQGVNYGYTF. The CDR3 DNA reads as TGCAGCGTATTTCAGGGGGTGAACTATGGCTACACCTTC.

V is TRBV29-1 and J is TRBJ2-7; no reliable D call. The length of the CDR3 is 13 residues. The V gene's germline CDR1 is SQVTM and CDR2 ANQGSEA. Trimming took off 2 bases at V and 3 bases at J, with 11 bases between the two ends. CDR3: CSVEKGGLYEQYF. In DNA form, the CDR3 reads TGCAGCGTTGAAAAAGGTGGCCTCTACGAGCAGTACTTC.

Many counts were recorded for this clonotype. V gene TRBV7-2 combines with J gene TRBJ1-2; TRBD1 aligns across 10 bases. This CDR3 contains 15 residues. V lost 5 bases, J lost 6 bases, and 9 bases stayed unmatched. CDR1 is SGHTA and CDR2 is FQGNSA in the germline V gene. The CDR3 DNA follows: TGTGCCAGCAGCGTGGACAGGGGGACGAATCATGGCTACACCTTC. Translation: CASSVDRGTNHGYTF.

This clonotype was counted ten times or more. The gene calls are TRBV19 and TRBJ1-1, with D possibly matching TRBD1 (5 bases). The CDR3 consists of 13 residues. CDR1 is LNHDA and CDR2 is SQIVND in the germline V gene (reference sequence). Trimming stripped 5 bases from V and 5 bases from J, with 12 bases between. In DNA, the CDR3 is TGTGCCAGTAGTGACAGAGGTTTTACTGAAGCTTTCTTT. Translating gives CASSDRGFTEAFF.

This clonotype appeared many times. CDR3 sequence (DNA): TGTGCCAGTAGTATCGGGACAGGGGGCTTAGATACGCAGTATTTT. This codes for CASSIGTGGLDTQYF. This chain uses TRBV19 with TRBJ2-3; 12 nucleotides align to TRBD1. The germline V gene has CDR1 LNHDA and CDR2 SQIVND (reference sequence). With V trimmed by 3 bases and J by 5 bases, 3 bases remained unmatched. The CDR3 extends over 15 amino acids.

The table lists this clonotype with a few counts. The V call is TRBV2, the J call TRBJ1-4, with D perhaps matching TRBD1 (5 bases). Germline V CDR1 and CDR2: SNHLY, FYNNEI. The V and J ends lost 7 bases and 7 bases respectively, with 19 bases between them. The CDR3 runs 15 residues. CDR3: CASNPRVAGTEKLFF. CDR3 bases: TGTGCCAGCAACCCCAGGGTAGCAGGCACTGAAAAACTGTTTTTT.

The genes are TRBV24-1 and TRBJ2-7; the D call may be TRBD1 or TRBD2 (5 bases each). CDR3 size: 15 residues. With 4 bases removed from V and 7 bases from J, the gap between germline ends came to 19 bases. Germline CDR1 reads KGHDR; CDR2 reads SFDVKD. DNA for the CDR3: TGTGCCACCAGTGACCGCCGGGGACGCAACAATGAGCAGTACGTC. This translates into CATSDRRGRNNEQYV.

V is TRBV19 and J is TRBJ1-2, with D hard to call. Germline-derived CDR1 and CDR2 are LNHDA and SQIVND (reference sequence). The CDR3 covers 12 residues. The germline V and J ends were trimmed by 5 bases and 7 bases, with 11 bases remaining between them. The CDR3 DNA is TGTGCCAGTAGTGTAATAGACCTTGGCTACACCTTC. As protein: CASSVIDLGYTF.

V gene TRBV19 combines with J gene TRBJ1-5; no definite D call. V lost 5 bases and J lost 1, with 9 bases in between. This CDR3 spans 14 amino acids. Germline V gene data show CDR1 as LNHDA and CDR2 as SQIVND (reference sequence). CDR3 nucleotides: TGTGCCAGTAGTCACGGGATAAGCAATCAGCCCCAGCATTTT. Translated, it gives CASSHGISNQPQHF.

The V gene is TRBV19, the J gene TRBJ1-1; TRBD1 matches at 9 bases. J was trimmed by 4 bases and V by 6 bases; bases with no gene match: 9. CDR1 LNHDA and CDR2 SQIVND come from the germline V gene (reference sequence). The CDR3 has 15 residues. CDR3 sequence: CASSFGTGTGTEAFF. CDR3 in DNA: TGTGCCAGTAGCTTTGGGACAGGGACAGGCACTGAAGCTTTCTTT.

The chain links TRBV11-1 to TRBJ2-3; no reliable D call. The germline V and J ends were trimmed by 5 bases and 4 bases, with 10 bases remaining between them. CDR3 size: 13 residues. CDR1 and CDR2 from the germline V gene are SGHAT and FQDESV (reference sequence). Here the CDR3 reads CASSQKWADTQYF. The CDR3 region has the DNA TGTGCCAGCAGCCAAAAGTGGGCAGATACGCAGTATTTT.

This chain connects TRBV10-3 to TRBJ2-7; 10 nucleotides align to TRBD2. The germline gives CDR1 ENHRY, CDR2 SYGVKD. V dropped 3 bases and J dropped 4; count of bases not matched to a gene: 3. CDR3 size: 14 residues. The CDR3 nucleotides are TGTGCCATCAGTGACGGGACTAGCGTTTACGAGCAGTACTTC. Protein: CAISDGTSVYEQYF.

V usage is TRBV19 and J usage is TRBJ1-1, with D tentatively TRBD1 (5 bases). The germline gives CDR1 LNHDA, CDR2 SQIVND (reference sequence). The CDR3 sequence is 14 residues long. Trimming took off 9 bases at V and 2 bases at J, with 16 bases between the two ends. Here the CDR3 reads CASSRSGPNTEAFF. The CDR3 nucleotides read TGTGCCAGCAGCCGGTCAGGGCCAAACACTGAAGCTTTCTTT. The whole variable domain, filled in from reference TRBV19 and TRBJ1-1, reads DGGITQSPKYLFRKEGQNVTLSCEQNLNHDAMYWYRQDPGQGLRLIYYSQIVNDFQKGDIAEGYSVSREKKESFPLTVTSAQKNPTAFYLCASSRSGPNTEAFFGQGTRLTVV.

This clonotype was seen many times. V usage is TRBV15 and J usage is TRBJ1-2; no firm D call. Trimming removed 5 bases at V and 1 base at J, with 11 bases between. CDR1 and CDR2 from the germline V gene are LNHNV and YYDKDF (reference sequence). The CDR3 runs 14 residues. The CDR3 DNA is TGTGCCACCAGCCCGCCGGACCTTAACTATGGCTACACCTTC. It encodes CATSPPDLNYGYTF.

The chain recombines TRBV7-3 with TRBJ2-7, with D perhaps TRBD1 (6 bases). Trimming removed 2 bases at V and 6 bases at J, with 14 bases between. The CDR3 is 14 residues long. Germline CDR1 and CDR2: SGHTA and FQGTGA. CDR3 coding DNA: TGTGCCAGCAGCTTAGGTTCGAAACAGGGCGAGCAGTACGTC. As protein: CASSLGSKQGEQYV.